This T cell receptor beta chain was sequenced for a study of Ad26.COV2.S vaccination and SARS-CoV-2 variants. Study results and limitations: Considerable breadth of spike-specific CD8+ and CD4+ T cell responses has reportedly been documented following vaccination.

TCRdb's copy holds only in-frame clones and misses some; the assay was immunoSEQ multiplex PCR. The repertoire includes roughly 420,000 clones, around 87% of them detected once, and less than 4.5% sits in the top ten. To note about this clone: What it binds is unknown.

The CDR3 loop spans 14 amino acids. V gave up 8 bases and J gave up 4 bases, with 17 bases separating them. Germline loops: CDR1 MDHEN, CDR2 SYDVKM. Treatment specified: some 20 received Ad26.COV2.S at low or high dose, single or two shots; about five received placebo; per-sample allocation not given. Each sample was drawn 63 days after the first injection (of vaccine or placebo). Expressing Wuhan-strain SARS-CoV-2 spike, an Ad26 vector served as the vaccine. Sequences were derived from peripheral blood, sampled in a trial of Ad26.COV2.S vaccine versus placebo. The chain employs TRBV28 and TRBJ1-1; TRBD1 might be the D (6 bases). This sequence originates from a person between 18 and 60 years old who received the Ad26.COV2.S COVID-19 vaccine or a placebo. CDR3 residues: CASVEGGQVTEAFF. CDR3 in DNA: TGTGCCAGCGTCGAGGGGGGGCAGGTCACTGAAGCTTTCTTT.